The clone carrying this T cell receptor (beta chain) was counted between two and nine times. Its antigen is not identified. Semi-nested PCR with Nested Universal Primer A followed constant-region reverse priming of full-length variable regions. TCRdb independently ran MiXCR on the 5' RACE reads; one entry per CDR3 protein. Of 60,000 to 65,000 distinct CDR3 sequences listed, roughly 23% are singletons. Study results and limitations: The larger-cohort validation was restricted to a single TCR beta V-J rearrangement rather than whole repertoires. Tumor-infiltrating Treg TCR alpha and beta sequences overlapped most with tumor naive CD4+ T cells, then blood naive. Tumor memory CD4+ T cell TCR gene usage was found to cluster with blood and lymph node memory CD4+ cells and with lymph node naive CD4+ cells.

The receptor was derived from a female donor with breast cancer. The material sequenced was memory CD4+ T cells sorted from a lymph node. Subset defined: memory CD4+ T cells, CD4+CD45RO+CD25-.

In DNA, the CDR3 is TGTGCCAGCAGCCCGGGACCTGTGGATACTAATGAAAAACTGTTTTTT. Translation: CASSPGPVDTNEKLFF. The chain couples TRBV3-1 to TRBJ1-4; a possible D gene is TRBD1 (5 bases). In germline, CDR1 is LGHDT, CDR2 YNNKEL (reference sequence). V gave up 4 bases and J gave up 2 bases, with 14 bases separating them. This CDR3 region has 16 residues.